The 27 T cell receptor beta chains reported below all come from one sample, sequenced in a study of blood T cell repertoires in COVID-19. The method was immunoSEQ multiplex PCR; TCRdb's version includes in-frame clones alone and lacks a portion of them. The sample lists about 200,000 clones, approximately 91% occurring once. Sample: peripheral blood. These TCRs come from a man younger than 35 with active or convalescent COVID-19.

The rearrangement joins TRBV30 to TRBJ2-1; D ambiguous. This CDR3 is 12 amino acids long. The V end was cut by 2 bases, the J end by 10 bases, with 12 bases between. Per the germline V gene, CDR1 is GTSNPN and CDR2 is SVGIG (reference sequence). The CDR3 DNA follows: TGTGCCTGGAGTCCACACAGTTTCGAGCAGTTCTTC. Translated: CAWSPHSFEQFF.

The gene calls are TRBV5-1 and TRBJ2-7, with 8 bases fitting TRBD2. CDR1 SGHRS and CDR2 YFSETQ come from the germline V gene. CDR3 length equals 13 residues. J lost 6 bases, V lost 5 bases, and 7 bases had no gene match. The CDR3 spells CASRLGLVPEQYF. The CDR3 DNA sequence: TGCGCCAGCAGACTGGGACTAGTCCCCGAGCAGTACTTC.

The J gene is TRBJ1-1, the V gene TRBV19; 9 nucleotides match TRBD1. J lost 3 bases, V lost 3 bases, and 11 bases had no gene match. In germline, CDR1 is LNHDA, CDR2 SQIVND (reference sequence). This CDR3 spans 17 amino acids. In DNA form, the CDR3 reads TGTGCCAGTAGTATTGGGACAGGGAATCGTAGGGACACTGAAGCTTTCTTT. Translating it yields CASSIGTGNRRDTEAFF.

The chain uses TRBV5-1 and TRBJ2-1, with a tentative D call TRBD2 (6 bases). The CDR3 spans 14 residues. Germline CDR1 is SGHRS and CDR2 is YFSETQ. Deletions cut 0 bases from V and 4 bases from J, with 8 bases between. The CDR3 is CASSLEGGYNEQFF. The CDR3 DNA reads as TGCGCCAGCAGCTTGGAAGGAGGGTACAATGAGCAGTTCTTC.

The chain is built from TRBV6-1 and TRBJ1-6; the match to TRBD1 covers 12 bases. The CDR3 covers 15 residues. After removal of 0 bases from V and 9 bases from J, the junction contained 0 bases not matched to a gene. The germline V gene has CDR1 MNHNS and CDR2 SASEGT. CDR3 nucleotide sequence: TGTGCCAGCAGTGAAGCGGGACAGGGGGCTTCACCCCTCCACTTT. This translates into CASSEAGQGASPLHF.

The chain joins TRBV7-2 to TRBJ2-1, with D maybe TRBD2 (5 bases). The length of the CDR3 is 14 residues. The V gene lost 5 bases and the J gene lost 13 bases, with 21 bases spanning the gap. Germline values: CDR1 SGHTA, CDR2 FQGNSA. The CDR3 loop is CASSPAPKDSNQFF. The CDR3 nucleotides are TGTGCCAGCAGCCCCGCCCCGAAGGACTCCAATCAGTTCTTC.

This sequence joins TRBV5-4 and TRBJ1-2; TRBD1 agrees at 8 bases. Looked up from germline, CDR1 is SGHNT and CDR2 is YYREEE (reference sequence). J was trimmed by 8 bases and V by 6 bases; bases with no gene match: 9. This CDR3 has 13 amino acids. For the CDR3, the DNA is TGTGCCAGCACCACCACAGGGGGGGTAGGCTACACCTTC. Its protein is CASTTTGGVGYTF.

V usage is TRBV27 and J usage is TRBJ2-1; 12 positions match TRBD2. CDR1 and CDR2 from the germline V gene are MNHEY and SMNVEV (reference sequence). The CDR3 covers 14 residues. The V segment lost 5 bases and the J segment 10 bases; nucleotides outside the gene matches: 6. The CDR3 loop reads CASSLAGGPWEQFF. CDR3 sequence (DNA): TGTGCCAGCAGTCTAGCGGGAGGGCCATGGGAGCAGTTCTTC.

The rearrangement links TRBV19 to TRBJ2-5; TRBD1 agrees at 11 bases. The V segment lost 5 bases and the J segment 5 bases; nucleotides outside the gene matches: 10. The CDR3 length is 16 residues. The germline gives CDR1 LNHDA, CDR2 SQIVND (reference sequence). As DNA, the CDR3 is TGTGCCAGTAGTGACACCGGGACAGGGGGTTCTGAGACCCAGTACTTC. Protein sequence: CASSDTGTGGSETQYF.

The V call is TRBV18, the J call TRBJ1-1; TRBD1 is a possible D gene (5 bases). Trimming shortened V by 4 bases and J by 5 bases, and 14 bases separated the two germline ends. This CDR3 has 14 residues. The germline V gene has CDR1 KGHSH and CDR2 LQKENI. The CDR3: CASSLQSRDTEAFF. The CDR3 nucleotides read TGTGCCAGCTCACTACAAAGCAGGGATACTGAAGCTTTCTTT.

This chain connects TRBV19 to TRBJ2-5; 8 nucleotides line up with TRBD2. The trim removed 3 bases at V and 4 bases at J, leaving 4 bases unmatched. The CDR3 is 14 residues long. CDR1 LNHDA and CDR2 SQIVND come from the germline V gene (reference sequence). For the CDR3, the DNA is TGTGCCAGTAGTATTCGGACTAGCTTAGAGACCCAGTACTTC. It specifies CASSIRTSLETQYF.

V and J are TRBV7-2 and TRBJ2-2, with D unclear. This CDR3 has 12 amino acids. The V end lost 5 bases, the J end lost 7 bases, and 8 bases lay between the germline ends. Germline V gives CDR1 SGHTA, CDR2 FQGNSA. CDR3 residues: CASSLQHGELFF. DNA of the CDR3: TGTGCCAGCAGCCTACAGCACGGGGAGCTGTTTTTT.

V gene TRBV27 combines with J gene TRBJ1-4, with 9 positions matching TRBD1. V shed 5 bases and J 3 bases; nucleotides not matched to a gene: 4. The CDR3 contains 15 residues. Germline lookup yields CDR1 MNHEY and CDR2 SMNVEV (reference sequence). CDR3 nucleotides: TGTGCCAGCAGTCAACAGGGGGCAGCTAATGAAAAACTGTTTTTT. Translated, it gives CASSQQGAANEKLFF.

CDR3 loop: CASSNPYGASGKEETQYF. CDR3 nucleotide sequence: TGTGCCAGCAGCAACCCATACGGGGCTAGCGGGAAGGAGGAGACCCAGTACTTC. The V and J genes are TRBV21-1 and TRBJ2-5; TRBD2 is taken as the D call from the table, unchecked against the DNA. TRBV21-1 constitutes a pseudogene. The CDR3 extends over 18 amino acids.

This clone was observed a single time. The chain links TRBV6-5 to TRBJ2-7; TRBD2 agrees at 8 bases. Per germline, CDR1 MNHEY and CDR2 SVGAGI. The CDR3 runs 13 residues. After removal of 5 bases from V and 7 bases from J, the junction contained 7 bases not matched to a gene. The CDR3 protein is CASSRAGEEEQYF. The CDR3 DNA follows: TGTGCCAGCAGTCGAGCGGGGGAGGAAGAGCAGTACTTC.

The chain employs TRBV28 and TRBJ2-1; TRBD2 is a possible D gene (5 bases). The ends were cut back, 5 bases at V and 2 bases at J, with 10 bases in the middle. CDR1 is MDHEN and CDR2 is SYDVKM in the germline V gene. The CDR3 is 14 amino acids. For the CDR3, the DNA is TGTGCCAGCAGTCGGGAAGTGCCCTACAATGAGCAGTTCTTC. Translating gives CASSREVPYNEQFF.

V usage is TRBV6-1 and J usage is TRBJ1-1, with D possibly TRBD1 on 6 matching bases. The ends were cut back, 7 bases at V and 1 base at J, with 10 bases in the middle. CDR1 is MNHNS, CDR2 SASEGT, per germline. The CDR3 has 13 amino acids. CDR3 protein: CASNLQGNTEAFF. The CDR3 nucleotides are TGTGCCAGCAACCTACAGGGGAACACTGAAGCTTTCTTT.

In DNA, the CDR3 is TGTGCCAGCAGCCAATTGCAGGGTTACGTCGGTGAAAAACTGTTTTTT. Residues: CASSQLQGYVGEKLFF. The V gene is TRBV3-1 (or the pseudogene TRBV3-2), the J gene TRBJ1-4; the D gene is possibly TRBD1 (5 bases). Germline assignment: CDR1 LGHDT and CDR2 YNNKEL (reference sequence). The length of the CDR3 is 16 residues. V shed 2 bases and J shed 7 bases, with 17 bases lying between them.

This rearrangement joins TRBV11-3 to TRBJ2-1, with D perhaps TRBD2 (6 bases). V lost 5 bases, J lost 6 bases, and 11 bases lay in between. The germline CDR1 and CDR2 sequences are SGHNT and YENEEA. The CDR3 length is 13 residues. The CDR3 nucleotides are TGTGCCAGCAGCCGAGGGACTGTCAATGAGCAGTTCTTC. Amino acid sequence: CASSRGTVNEQFF. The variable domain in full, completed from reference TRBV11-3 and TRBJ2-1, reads EAGVVQSPRYKIIEKKQPVAFWCNPISGHNTLYWYLQNLGQGPELLIRYENEEAVDDSQLPKDRFSAERLKGVDSTLKIQPAELGDSAVYLCASSRGTVNEQFFGPGTRLTVL.

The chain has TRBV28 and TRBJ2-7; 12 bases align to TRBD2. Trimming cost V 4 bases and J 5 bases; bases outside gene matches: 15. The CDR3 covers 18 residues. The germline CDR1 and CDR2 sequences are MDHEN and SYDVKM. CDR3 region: CASSSFSLTSGSLDEQYF. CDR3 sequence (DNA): TGTGCCAGCAGTTCCTTCTCTTTGACTAGCGGGAGTCTCGACGAGCAGTACTTC.

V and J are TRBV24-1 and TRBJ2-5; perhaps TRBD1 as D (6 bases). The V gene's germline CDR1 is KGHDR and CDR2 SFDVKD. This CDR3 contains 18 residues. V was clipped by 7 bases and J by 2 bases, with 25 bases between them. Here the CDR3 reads CATSFRKPGHEIQETQYF. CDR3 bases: TGTGCCACCAGCTTCCGAAAACCGGGACACGAAATTCAAGAGACCCAGTACTTC.

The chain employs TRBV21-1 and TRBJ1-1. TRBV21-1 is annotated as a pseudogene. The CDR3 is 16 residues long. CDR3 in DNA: TGTGCCAGCAGCAAACCCCCGGAGGGGCCGAACACTGAAGCTTTCTTT. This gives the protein CASSKPPEGPNTEAFF.

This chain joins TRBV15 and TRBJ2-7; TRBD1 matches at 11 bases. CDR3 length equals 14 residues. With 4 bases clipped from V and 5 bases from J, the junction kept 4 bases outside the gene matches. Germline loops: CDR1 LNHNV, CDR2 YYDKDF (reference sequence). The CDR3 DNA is TGTGCCACCAGCAAGGGACAGGGGGAAAACGAGCAGTACTTC. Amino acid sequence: CATSKGQGENEQYF.

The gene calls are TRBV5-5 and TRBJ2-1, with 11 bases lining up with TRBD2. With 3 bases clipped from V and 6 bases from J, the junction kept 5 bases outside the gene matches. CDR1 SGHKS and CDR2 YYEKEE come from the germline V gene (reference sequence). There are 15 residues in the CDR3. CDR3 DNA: TGTGCCAGCAGCTGGCTAGCGGGAGGAGGCAATGAGCAGTTCTTC. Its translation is CASSWLAGGGNEQFF.

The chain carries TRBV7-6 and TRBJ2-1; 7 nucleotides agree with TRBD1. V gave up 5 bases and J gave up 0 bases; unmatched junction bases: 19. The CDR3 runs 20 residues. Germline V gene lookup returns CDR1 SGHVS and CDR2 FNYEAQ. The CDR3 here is CASSIRSGTAIPFSYNEQFF. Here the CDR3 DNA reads TGTGCCAGCAGCATAAGATCCGGGACAGCCATTCCCTTCTCCTACAATGAGCAGTTCTTC.

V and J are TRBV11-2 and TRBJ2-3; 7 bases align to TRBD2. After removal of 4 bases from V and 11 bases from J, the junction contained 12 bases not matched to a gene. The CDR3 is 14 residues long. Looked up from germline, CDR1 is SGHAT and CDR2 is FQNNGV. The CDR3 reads CASSWGRGYRGQYF. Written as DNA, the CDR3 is TGTGCCAGCAGCTGGGGGAGGGGATACCGGGGGCAGTATTTT.

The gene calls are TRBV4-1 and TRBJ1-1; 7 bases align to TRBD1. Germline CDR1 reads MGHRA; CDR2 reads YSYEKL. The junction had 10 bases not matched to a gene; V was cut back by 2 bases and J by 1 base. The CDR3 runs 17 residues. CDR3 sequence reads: CASSQYELGQKNTEAFF. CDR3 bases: TGCGCCAGCAGCCAATACGAGTTGGGACAGAAGAACACTGAAGCTTTCTTT.